What follows describes a single TCR beta chain. The antigen remains undetermined. These data come from a study of cytomegalovirus exposure and HLA in healthy donors. Study in general: The 90 to 150 validation repertoires were produced on the same platform as the 670 or so repertoires of the first cohort. This was reported in a later analysis.

Points from the study as a whole: The authors enumerated 150 to 200 TCR beta chains as linked to cytomegalovirus. Despite most TCR sequences being rare, some public TCRs occurred in many donors. Subsequent analysis of the approximately 110 validation repertoires found a tendency for first-cohort TCR clusters to co-occur.

Method: immunoSEQ multiplex PCR; TCRdb's copy keeps in-frame clones and lacks some. Of 200,000 to 300,000 clones listed, roughly 87% are singletons. The CDR3 is 14 residues long. V lost 7 bases, J lost 0 bases, and 15 bases lay in between. Germline loops: CDR1 SQVTM, CDR2 ANQGSEA. The chain employs TRBV29-1 and TRBJ2-5; D may be TRBD1 (6 bases). Source material: PBMCs. The sequence came from a man younger than 35 in good health and CMV-seropositive. CDR3 sequence reads: CSATLTGYQETQYF. The CDR3 bases are TGCAGCGCGACCCTGACAGGATACCAAGAGACCCAGTACTTC.